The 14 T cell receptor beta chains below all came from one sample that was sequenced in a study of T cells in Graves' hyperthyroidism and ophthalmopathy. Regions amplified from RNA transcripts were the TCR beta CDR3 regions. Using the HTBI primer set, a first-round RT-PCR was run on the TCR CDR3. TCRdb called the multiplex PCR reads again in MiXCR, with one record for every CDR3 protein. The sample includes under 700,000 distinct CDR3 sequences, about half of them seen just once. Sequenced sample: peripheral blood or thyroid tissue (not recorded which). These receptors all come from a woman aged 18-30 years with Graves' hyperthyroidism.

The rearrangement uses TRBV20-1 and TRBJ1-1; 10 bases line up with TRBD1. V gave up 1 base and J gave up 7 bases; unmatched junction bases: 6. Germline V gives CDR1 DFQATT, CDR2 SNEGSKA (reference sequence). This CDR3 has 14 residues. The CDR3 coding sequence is TGCAGTGCTAGAGTGGGGACAGGGGCGGTTGAAGCTTTCTTT. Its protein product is CSARVGTGAVEAFF.

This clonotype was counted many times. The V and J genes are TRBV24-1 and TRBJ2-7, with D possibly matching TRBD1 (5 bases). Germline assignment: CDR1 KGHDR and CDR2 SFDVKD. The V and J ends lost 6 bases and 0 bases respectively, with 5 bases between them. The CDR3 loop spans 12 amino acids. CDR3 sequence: CATSQGSYEQYF. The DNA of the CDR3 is TGTGCCACCAGTCAGGGCTCCTACGAGCAGTACTTC.

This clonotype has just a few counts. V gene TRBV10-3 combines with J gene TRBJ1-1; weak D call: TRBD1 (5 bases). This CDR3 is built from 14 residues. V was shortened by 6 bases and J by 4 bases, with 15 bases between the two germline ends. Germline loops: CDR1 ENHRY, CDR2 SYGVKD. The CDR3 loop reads CAIRDTGGSTEAFF. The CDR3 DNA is TGTGCCATCAGGGATACAGGAGGGAGCACTGAAGCTTTCTTT.

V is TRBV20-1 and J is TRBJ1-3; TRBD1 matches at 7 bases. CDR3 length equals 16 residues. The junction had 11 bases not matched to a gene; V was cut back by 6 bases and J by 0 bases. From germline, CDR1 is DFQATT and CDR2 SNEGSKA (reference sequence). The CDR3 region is CSAPGDSYLSGNTIYF. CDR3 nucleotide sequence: TGCAGTGCCCCAGGGGACAGCTACCTCTCTGGAAACACCATATATTTT.

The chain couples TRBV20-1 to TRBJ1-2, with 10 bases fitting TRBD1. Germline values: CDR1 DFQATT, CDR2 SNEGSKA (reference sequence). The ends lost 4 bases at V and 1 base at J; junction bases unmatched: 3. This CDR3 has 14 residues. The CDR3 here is CSAMTGGFNYGYTF. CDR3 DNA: TGCAGTGCTATGACAGGGGGCTTTAACTATGGCTACACCTTC.

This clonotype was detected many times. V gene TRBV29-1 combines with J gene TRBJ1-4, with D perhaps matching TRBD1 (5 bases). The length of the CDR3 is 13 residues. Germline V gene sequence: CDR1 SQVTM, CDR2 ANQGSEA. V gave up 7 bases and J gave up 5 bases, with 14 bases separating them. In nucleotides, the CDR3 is TGCAGCGGAGCGGCAGGGAGAAATGAAAAACTGTTTTTT. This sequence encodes CSGAAGRNEKLFF.

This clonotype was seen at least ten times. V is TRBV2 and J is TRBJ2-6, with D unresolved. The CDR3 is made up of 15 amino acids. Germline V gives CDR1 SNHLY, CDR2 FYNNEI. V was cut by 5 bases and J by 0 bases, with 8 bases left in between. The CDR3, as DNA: TGTGCCAGCAGTTCCCGCATCTCTGGGGCCAACGTCCTGACTTTC. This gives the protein CASSSRISGANVLTF.

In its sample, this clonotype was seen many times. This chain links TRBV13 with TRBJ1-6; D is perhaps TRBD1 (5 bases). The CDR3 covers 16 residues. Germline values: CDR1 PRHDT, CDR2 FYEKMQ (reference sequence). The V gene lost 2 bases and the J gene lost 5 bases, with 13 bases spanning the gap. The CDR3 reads CASSLTGGVDNSPLHF. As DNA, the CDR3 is TGTGCCAGCAGCTTAACAGGCGGGGTAGATAATTCACCCCTCCACTTT.

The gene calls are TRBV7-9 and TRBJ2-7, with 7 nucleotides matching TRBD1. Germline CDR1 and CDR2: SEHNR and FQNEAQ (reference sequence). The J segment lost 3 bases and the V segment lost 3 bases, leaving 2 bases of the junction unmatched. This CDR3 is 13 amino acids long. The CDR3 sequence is CASSLGQFYEQYF. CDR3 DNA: TGTGCCAGCAGCTTGGGACAGTTCTACGAGCAGTACTTC.

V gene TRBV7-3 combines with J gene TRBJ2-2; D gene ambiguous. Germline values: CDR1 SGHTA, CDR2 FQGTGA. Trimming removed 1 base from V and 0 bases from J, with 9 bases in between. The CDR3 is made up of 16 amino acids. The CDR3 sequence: CASSLRQVANTGELFF. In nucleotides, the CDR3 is TGTGCCAGCAGCTTAAGGCAGGTGGCGAACACCGGGGAGCTGTTTTTT. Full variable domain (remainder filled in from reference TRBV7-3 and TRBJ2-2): GAGVSQTPSNKVTEKGKYVELRCDPISGHTALYWYRQSLGQGPEFLIYFQGTGAADDSGLPNDRFFAVRPEGSVSTLKIQRTERGDSAVYLCASSLRQVANTGELFFGEGSRLTVL.

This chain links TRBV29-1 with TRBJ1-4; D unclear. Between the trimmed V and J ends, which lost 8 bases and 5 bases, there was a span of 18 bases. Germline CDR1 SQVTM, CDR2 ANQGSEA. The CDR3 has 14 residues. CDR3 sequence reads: CSFVEDGPNEKLFF. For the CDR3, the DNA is TGCAGCTTCGTTGAAGACGGACCGAATGAAAAACTGTTTTTT.

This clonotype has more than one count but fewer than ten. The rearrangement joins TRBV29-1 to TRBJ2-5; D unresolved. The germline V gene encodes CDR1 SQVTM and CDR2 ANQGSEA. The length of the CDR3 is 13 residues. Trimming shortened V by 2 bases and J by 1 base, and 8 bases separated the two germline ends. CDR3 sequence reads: CSVEIFSQETQYF. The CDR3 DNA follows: TGCAGCGTTGAAATTTTCTCCCAAGAGACCCAGTACTTC.

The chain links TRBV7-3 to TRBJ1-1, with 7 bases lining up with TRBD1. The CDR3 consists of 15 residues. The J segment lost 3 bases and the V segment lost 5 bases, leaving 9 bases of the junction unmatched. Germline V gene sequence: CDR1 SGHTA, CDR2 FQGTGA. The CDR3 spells CASSKTGRGDTEAFF. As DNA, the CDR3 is TGTGCCAGCAGCAAAACTGGCAGGGGGGACACTGAAGCTTTCTTT.

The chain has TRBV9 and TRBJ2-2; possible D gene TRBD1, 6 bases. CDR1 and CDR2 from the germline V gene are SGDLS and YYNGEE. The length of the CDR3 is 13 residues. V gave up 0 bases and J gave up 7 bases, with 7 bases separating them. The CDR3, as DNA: TGTGCCAGCAGCGTAGAACAGGGCGGGGAGCTGTTTTTT. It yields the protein CASSVEQGGELFF.